This TCR beta chain originates from a study of blood T cells in healthy people across ages. With respect to this clonotype: Its antigen is still unknown. Given a much more abundant clone one base away, this may be a read error.

Study-wide results and limits: Among T cells, TCR beta diversity per million cells dropped roughly linearly as age rose.

The CDR3 extends over 15 amino acids. CDR1 is SGHTA, CDR2 FQGNSA, per germline. Then a second PCR, running about 6 to 11 cycles, was carried out with a sample-barcoded 5' primer and a J-beta primer mix. TCRdb re-analysed the 5' RACE reads in MiXCR, keeping a single row per CDR3 protein. The data hold over 1,300,000 distinct CDR3 sequences, with approximately 63% observed a single time. The chain combines TRBV7-2 with TRBJ2-1; 11 nucleotides agree with TRBD2. The origin of this receptor is a young man in good health. What was sequenced was blood. CDR3 region: CASSRSGGAYNERFF. DNA for the CDR3: TGTGCCAGCAGCCGTAGCGGGGGGGCCTACAATGAGCGGTTCTTC. Full variable domain (outside the CDR3, taken from reference TRBV7-2 and TRBJ2-1): GAGVSQSPSNKVTEKGKDVELRCDPISGHTALYWYRQSLGQGLEFLIYFQGNSAPDKSGLPSDRFSAERTGGSVSTLTIQRTQQEDSAVYLCASSRSGGAYNERFFGPGTRLTVL.